These 15 T cell receptor beta chains were sequenced from one sample in a study of blood T cell repertoires in COVID-19. The repertoire was sequenced with immunoSEQ multiplex PCR; TCRdb's copy has only in-frame clones and lacks some. The sample shows about 160,000 clones, over 80% of them seen only once. Sequencing was carried out using peripheral blood. The receptors stem from an elderly woman with active or convalescent COVID-19.

The chain carries TRBV18 and TRBJ2-7; no firm D call. V was trimmed by 0 bases and J by 1 base, leaving 4 bases between them. The V gene's germline CDR1 is KGHSH and CDR2 LQKENI. The CDR3 extends over 13 amino acids. CDR3 sequence: CASSPPLSYEQYF. The CDR3 DNA reads TGTGCCAGCTCACCACCTCTATCCTACGAGCAGTACTTC.

V is TRBV12-3 or TRBV12-4 and J is TRBJ1-2; D gene ambiguous. The CDR3 has 12 residues. V dropped 8 bases and J dropped 6 bases, with 13 bases sitting between them. CDR3 DNA: TGTGCCAGCTCCCTGTGGAGCAATGGCTACACCTTC. Translated, it gives CASSLWSNGYTF.

The chain combines TRBV9 with TRBJ1-6; D gene unclear. This CDR3 region has 17 residues. Between the trimmed V and J ends, which lost 1 base and 0 bases, there was a span of 11 bases. The V gene's germline CDR1 is SGDLS and CDR2 YYNGEE. This CDR3 reads CASSVQSRGSYNSPLHF. The CDR3 DNA sequence: TGTGCCAGCAGCGTACAAAGTCGGGGCTCCTATAATTCACCCCTCCACTTT.

This clone was seen a handful of times. This sequence joins TRBV9 and TRBJ1-2; TRBD1 is a possible D gene (5 bases). The CDR3 consists of 13 residues. Trimming removed 0 bases at V and 7 bases at J, with 10 bases between. Germline V gene data show CDR1 as SGDLS and CDR2 as YYNGEE. The CDR3 sequence is CASSVDTGSGYTF. DNA for the CDR3: TGTGCCAGCAGCGTAGACACAGGTAGTGGCTACACCTTC.

This clone was counted many times. Additional DNA sequences in this sample encode the identical CDR3. The chain carries TRBV18 and TRBJ2-3; 12 nucleotides agree with TRBD2. This CDR3 has 16 amino acids. Trimming at V came to 6 bases and at J to 5 bases, leaving 9 bases not matched to a gene. Germline V gene data show CDR1 as KGHSH and CDR2 as LQKENI. CDR3 bases: TGTGCCAGCTCTCCGCCACTAGCGGGGGGCAAAGATACGCAGTATTTT. This encodes CASSPPLAGGKDTQYF.

The sample holds one count of this clone. CDR3 protein: CASSLAGAGNEKLFF. The CDR3 DNA is TGCGCCAGCAGCTTGGCAGGGGCTGGTAATGAAAAACTGTTTTTT. V and J are TRBV5-1 and TRBJ1-4, with TRBD1 as a possible D gene (6 bases). The germline CDR1 and CDR2 sequences are SGHRS and YFSETQ. This CDR3 comprises 15 residues. V lost 0 bases and J lost 4, with 10 bases in between.

The J gene is TRBJ1-4, the V gene TRBV4-3, with 8 bases that match TRBD1. Germline loops: CDR1 LGHNA, CDR2 YSLEER. The CDR3 has 17 residues. Germline trimming cut 3 bases from V and 3 bases from J; bases unmatched to any gene: 9. The CDR3 loop reads CASSHQQGGGSNEKLFF. The CDR3 DNA is TGCGCCAGCAGCCACCAACAGGGGGGGGGCTCTAATGAAAAACTGTTTTTT.

This clone was seen once. The chain is built from TRBV18 and TRBJ1-4; D is possibly TRBD1 (6 bases). V lost 5 bases and J 4 bases, leaving 11 bases between the germline ends. This CDR3 is 14 amino acids long. Germline V gives CDR1 KGHSH, CDR2 LQKENI. CDR3 protein: CASSDGTFNEKLFF. DNA of the CDR3: TGTGCCAGCTCAGACGGGACATTTAATGAAAAACTGTTTTTT.

The genes are TRBV2 and TRBJ1-2, with a possible D match to TRBD1 (6 bases). The CDR3 has 14 amino acids. Germline CDR1 reads SNHLY; CDR2 reads FYNNEI. V lost 5 bases and J 4 bases, leaving 14 bases between the germline ends. The CDR3 protein is CASSSQGVPYGYTF. As DNA, the CDR3 is TGTGCCAGCAGTTCACAGGGTGTTCCCTATGGCTACACCTTC.

This sequence joins TRBV2 and TRBJ2-2; 10 bases map to TRBD1. Trimming at V came to 10 bases and at J to 6 bases, leaving 5 bases not matched to a gene. The CDR3 runs 13 residues. The germline gives CDR1 SNHLY, CDR2 FYNNEI. The CDR3 DNA is TGTGCCACCCGGACAGGGGGGTCCGGGGAGCTGTTTTTT. Its translation is CATRTGGSGELFF.

The sample holds a few counts of this clone. The junction differs from germline at one of its ends, possibly a read error. This chain uses TRBV2 with TRBJ1-4, with a tentative D call TRBD1 (6 bases). The CDR3 length is 15 residues. Germline V gene lookup returns CDR1 SNHLY and CDR2 FYNNEI. CDR3 coding DNA: TGTGCCAGCAGCGAAGAACAGGGTGGGCGTGAAAAACTGTTTTTT. Its protein is CASSEEQGGREKLFF.

The chain uses TRBV6-5 and TRBJ1-2, with D maybe TRBD1 (6 bases). The CDR3 has 13 residues. CDR1 and CDR2 (germline): MNHEY, SVGAGI. V was clipped by 7 bases and J by 1 base, with 10 bases between them. The CDR3 sequence is CASNGGNNYGYTF. The CDR3 DNA reads as TGTGCCAGCAATGGGGGCAATAACTATGGCTACACCTTC.

The chain is built from TRBV3-1 (or the pseudogene TRBV3-2) and TRBJ1-2; TRBD1 agrees at 12 bases. V lost 6 bases to trimming and J lost 7 bases; unmatched junction nucleotides: 9. CDR1 and CDR2 (germline): LGHDT, YNNKEL (reference sequence). The CDR3 totals 15 residues. CDR3 residues: CASSLPGTGGGGYTF. DNA of the CDR3: TGTGCCAGCAGTCTTCCCGGGACAGGGGGCGGTGGCTACACCTTC.

The rearrangement uses TRBV10-3 and TRBJ1-1, with 7 positions matching TRBD1. Germline-derived CDR1 and CDR2 are ENHRY and SYGVKD. V lost 6 bases and J lost 5; bases outside the gene matches: 9. The CDR3 length is 14 residues. The CDR3 DNA reads as TGTGCCATCAGCCTACAGGGGTCAGAAACTGAAGCTTTCTTT. Amino acid sequence: CAISLQGSETEAFF.

The chain is built from TRBV4-3 and TRBJ2-2, with TRBD1 identical over 7 bases. V dropped 1 base and J dropped 1; count of bases not matched to a gene: 3. Germline V gene sequence: CDR1 LGHNA, CDR2 YSLEER. The length of the CDR3 is 16 residues. Written as DNA, the CDR3 is TGCGCCAGCAGCCAAGCCGGGACAGTGAACACCGGGGAGCTGTTTTTT. Translated, it gives CASSQAGTVNTGELFF.